This TCR beta chain was retrieved from a study of T cell clones after liver transplantation. CDR3 length: 15 residues. Germline V CDR1 and CDR2: MNHEY, SMNVEV (reference sequence). V dropped 2 bases and J dropped 4; count of bases not matched to a gene: 7. This table comes from immunoSEQ multiplex PCR, and its TCRdb copy is limited to in-frame clones, with some not included. The data show about 15,000 clones, approximately 77% seen once. This TCR derives from a human patient who received a liver transplant. Some T cells may arise from the graft donor. This chain links TRBV27 with TRBJ2-7; 8 bases are shared with TRBD2. Sequenced material: CD8+ T cells from blood, taken around 49 months after liver transplant. The CDR3 DNA reads TGTGCCAGCAGTTTAGGGGCTAGCGGGCGGTACGAGCAGTACTTC. Amino acids: CASSLGASGRYEQYF.